One sample yielded the 21 T cell receptor beta chains listed below, sequenced in a study of immune evolution from preneoplasia to lung adenocarcinoma. Assay used: immunoSEQ multiplex PCR; TCRdb lists only in-frame clones, some missing. In the table there are thousands of clones, 80% to 85% of which are singletons. Sequenced input: FFPE minimally invasive lung adenocarcinoma tissue. Source of these receptors: a donor aged 70 or older with lung adenocarcinoma.

The rearrangement uses TRBV11-1 and TRBJ1-1; D unresolved. The CDR3 is 13 residues long. Germline CDR1 reads SGHAT; CDR2 reads FQDESV (reference sequence). Trimming shortened V by 0 bases and J by 7 bases, and 9 bases separated the two germline ends. The CDR3 bases are TGTGCCAGCAGCTTAGCGCTAAGTAATGAAGCTTTCTTT. It encodes CASSLALSNEAFF.

The chain has TRBV9 and TRBJ2-5; 8 positions match TRBD2. Germline V gene sequence: CDR1 SGDLS, CDR2 YYNGEE. This CDR3 is built from 16 residues. The ends lost 0 bases at V and 1 base at J; junction bases unmatched: 5. Written as DNA, the CDR3 is TGTGCCAGCAGCGTAGTGCCGGGAGGGACCCAAGAGACCCAGTACTTC. Amino acids: CASSVVPGGTQETQYF.

The J gene is TRBJ1-3, the V gene TRBV28; D possibly corresponds to TRBD1 (5 bases). CDR1 is MDHEN, CDR2 SYDVKM, per germline. Deletions cut 5 bases from V and 3 bases from J, with 20 bases between. The CDR3 runs to 17 residues. The CDR3 sequence is CASSQVDSTGFGNTIYF. Here the CDR3 DNA reads TGTGCCAGCAGTCAGGTCGACAGTACCGGATTTGGAAACACCATATATTTT.

The rearrangement uses TRBV5-6 and TRBJ2-1; 11 nucleotides agree with TRBD1. The ends lost 8 bases at V and 3 bases at J; junction bases unmatched: 4. The CDR3 covers 14 residues. Germline V gene lookup returns CDR1 SGHDT and CDR2 YYEEEE. DNA of the CDR3: TGTGCCAGTTCCGGGACAGGGGGCTACAATGAGCAGTTCTTC. This codes for CASSGTGGYNEQFF.

V usage is TRBV2 and J usage is TRBJ1-5; D might be TRBD1 (6 bases). The V end was cut by 6 bases, the J end by 4 bases, with 10 bases between. CDR3 length: 13 residues. Germline loops: CDR1 SNHLY, CDR2 FYNNEI. CDR3 sequence reads: CASRGQQNQPQHF. DNA for the CDR3: TGTGCCAGCAGAGGACAGCAAAATCAGCCCCAGCATTTT.

This chain uses TRBV25-1 with TRBJ1-4; D ambiguous. Trimming took off 6 bases at V and 8 bases at J, with 16 bases between the two ends. Germline CDR1 and CDR2: MGHDK and SYGVNS. The CDR3 contains 14 residues. CDR3 nucleotides: TGTGCCAGCAGCCAAGGAGGGCGCAGCGAAAAACTGTTTTTT. It translates to CASSQGGRSEKLFF. The full variable domain, rest sourced from reference TRBV25-1 and TRBJ1-4, is EADIYQTPRYLVIGTGKKITLECSQTMGHDKMYWYQQDPGMELHLIHYSYGVNSTEKGDLSSESTVSRIRTEHFPLTLESARPSHTSQYLCASSQGGRSEKLFFGSGTQLSVL.

The chain has TRBV2 and TRBJ1-5, with a weak D call TRBD1 (5 bases). Germline-derived CDR1 and CDR2 are SNHLY and FYNNEI. The V gene lost 6 bases and the J gene lost 4 bases, with 19 bases spanning the gap. The CDR3 is 16 residues long. Here the CDR3 reads CASSQERGAGNQPQHF. Written as DNA, the CDR3 is TGTGCCAGCAGCCAAGAAAGAGGGGCTGGTAATCAGCCCCAGCATTTT.

This chain uses TRBV7-8 with TRBJ2-5, with 12 bases matching TRBD2. The CDR3 is made up of 16 amino acids. Germline V lookup: CDR1 SGHVS, CDR2 FQNEAQ. Trimming cost V 5 bases and J 9 bases; bases outside gene matches: 13. CDR3 sequence: CASSPLTSGGVGAQYF. The CDR3 region has the DNA TGTGCCAGCAGCCCCCTGACTAGCGGGGGAGTTGGGGCCCAGTACTTC.

The V and J genes are TRBV15 and TRBJ2-7; maybe TRBD1 (6 bases). Trimming left V 1 base short and J 4 bases short, with 14 bases between. The CDR3 is 15 residues long. Germline assignment: CDR1 LNHNV and CDR2 YYDKDF (reference sequence). The DNA for the CDR3 is TGTGCCACCAGCAGAGCAAAAACAGGGAAGTACGAGCAGTACTTC. It encodes CATSRAKTGKYEQYF.

The chain employs TRBV30 and TRBJ2-1; D remains ambiguous. CDR1 and CDR2 from the germline V gene are GTSNPN and SVGIG (reference sequence). V dropped 8 bases and J dropped 0 bases, with 11 bases sitting between them. The CDR3 extends over 13 amino acids. The CDR3 spells CAVQTSSYNEQFF. The CDR3 DNA follows: TGTGCCGTCCAGACGAGCTCCTACAATGAGCAGTTCTTC.

The rearrangement links TRBV11-3 to TRBJ2-1; D gene unclear. Trimming left V 2 bases short and J 0 bases short, with 8 bases between. The V gene's germline CDR1 is SGHNT and CDR2 YENEEA. This CDR3 spans 15 amino acids. CDR3: CASSLMGSSYNEQFF. The CDR3 DNA follows: TGTGCCAGCAGCTTAATGGGAAGCTCCTACAATGAGCAGTTCTTC.

DNA of the CDR3: TGTGCCAGCACCTTGGGACAGGAACGGTATGGCTACACCTTC. This encodes CASTLGQERYGYTF. The chain is built from TRBV28 and TRBJ1-2; TRBD1 aligns across 8 bases. Germline CDR1 and CDR2: MDHEN and SYDVKM. V lost 7 bases, J lost 5 bases, and 9 bases stayed unmatched. The CDR3 is 14 amino acids.

V and J are TRBV4-1 and TRBJ2-2; 9 positions match TRBD2. The CDR3 covers 16 residues. Germline-derived CDR1 and CDR2 are MGHRA and YSYEKL. V lost 4 bases, J lost 1 base, and 4 bases stayed unmatched. The chain's CDR3 is CASSRETSGNTGELFF. CDR3 sequence (DNA): TGCGCCAGCAGCCGCGAGACTAGCGGGAACACCGGGGAGCTGTTTTTT.

V gene TRBV12-2 combines with J gene TRBJ2-1; TRBD2, the table's D call, was not compared with the DNA. TRBV12-2 is reported as a pseudogene. This CDR3 has 13 residues. The CDR3 bases are TGTGCAAGTCGCGCACTAGCGCTCAATGAGCAGTTCTTC. It codes for CASRALALNEQFF.

V gene TRBV9 combines with J gene TRBJ2-1; D unclear. Deletions cut 0 bases from V and 6 bases from J, with 19 bases between. The CDR3 has 17 residues. Germline V gene lookup returns CDR1 SGDLS and CDR2 YYNGEE. The CDR3 here is CASSVEGTSRTGNEQFF. In nucleotides, the CDR3 is TGTGCCAGCAGCGTAGAAGGAACGAGCCGAACGGGCAATGAGCAGTTCTTC.

The chain links TRBV11-1 to TRBJ1-1; 9 bases fit TRBD1. The CDR3 consists of 14 residues. Per germline, CDR1 SGHAT and CDR2 FQDESV (reference sequence). The junction had 0 bases not matched to a gene; V was cut back by 3 bases and J by 1 base. CDR3 DNA sequence: TGTGCCAGCAGCTTGGGACAGGGGAACACTGAAGCTTTCTTT. It yields the protein CASSLGQGNTEAFF.

The CDR3 nucleotides read TGTGCCAGCAGCCCCTCGTGGCAGGGGGCCTCAGATACGCAGTATTTT. It translates to CASSPSWQGASDTQYF. The chain carries TRBV7-9 and TRBJ2-3; 8 bases agree with TRBD1. V trimming: 5 bases; J trimming: 4 bases; junction bases outside the gene matches: 11. Germline V gene lookup returns CDR1 SEHNR and CDR2 FQNEAQ (reference sequence). This CDR3 is built from 16 residues.

The chain employs TRBV5-4 and TRBJ2-1; 9 bases line up with TRBD1. The V gene's germline CDR1 is SGHNT and CDR2 YYREEE (reference sequence). V gave up 0 bases and J gave up 4 bases; unmatched junction bases: 2. There are 15 residues in the CDR3. The CDR3 sequence: CASSLETGGYNEQFF. CDR3 sequence (DNA): TGTGCCAGCAGCTTGGAGACAGGGGGTTACAATGAGCAGTTCTTC.

The chain uses TRBV19 and TRBJ2-3; D gene unclear. V shed 0 bases and J shed 1 base, with 11 bases lying between them. This CDR3 has 16 amino acids. Looked up from germline, CDR1 is LNHDA and CDR2 is SQIVND (reference sequence). As DNA, the CDR3 is TGTGCCAGTAGTATAGACCACCGGTCGCGCACAGATACGCAGTATTTT. The encoded protein is CASSIDHRSRTDTQYF.

The gene calls are TRBV29-1 and TRBJ1-3, with D tentatively TRBD1 (6 bases). Trimming removed 6 bases from V and 2 bases from J, with 14 bases in between. Germline CDR1 SQVTM, CDR2 ANQGSEA. This CDR3 contains 14 residues. The CDR3 DNA reads as TGCAGCGTCCGGACTGGGACACCTGGAAACACCATATATTTT. Its protein is CSVRTGTPGNTIYF.

The chain employs TRBV19 and TRBJ1-1; TRBD1 might be the D (5 bases). V gave up 7 bases and J gave up 8 bases, with 20 bases separating them. Looked up from germline, CDR1 is LNHDA and CDR2 is SQIVND (reference sequence). The CDR3 consists of 14 residues. CDR3 protein: CASNDRGAREEAFF. CDR3 coding DNA: TGTGCCAGTAACGACAGAGGGGCCCGGGAGGAAGCTTTCTTT.